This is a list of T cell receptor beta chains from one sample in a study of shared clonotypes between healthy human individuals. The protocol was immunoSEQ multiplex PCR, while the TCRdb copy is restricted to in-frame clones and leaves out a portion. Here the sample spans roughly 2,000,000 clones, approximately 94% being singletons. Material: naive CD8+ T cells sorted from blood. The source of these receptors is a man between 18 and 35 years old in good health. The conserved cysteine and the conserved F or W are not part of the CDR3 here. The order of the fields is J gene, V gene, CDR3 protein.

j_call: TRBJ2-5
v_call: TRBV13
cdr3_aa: ASSLGGDSLKETQY

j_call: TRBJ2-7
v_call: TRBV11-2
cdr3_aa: ASSHNRGRVSSYEQY

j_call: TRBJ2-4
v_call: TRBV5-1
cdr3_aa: ASSLEGPNIQY

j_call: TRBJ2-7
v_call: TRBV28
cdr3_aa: ASPGTGRNEQY

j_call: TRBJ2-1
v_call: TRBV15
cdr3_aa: ATSRDGAGQF

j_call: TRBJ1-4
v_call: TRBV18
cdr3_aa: ASADATGNEKLF

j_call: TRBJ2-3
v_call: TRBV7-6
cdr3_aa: ASSLGGGADTQY

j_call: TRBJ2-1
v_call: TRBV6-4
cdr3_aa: ASSDSAGGYNEQF

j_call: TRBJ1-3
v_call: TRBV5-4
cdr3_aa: ASSFGSIENTIY

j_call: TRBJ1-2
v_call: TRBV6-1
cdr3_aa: ASSSPQQGVGGYT

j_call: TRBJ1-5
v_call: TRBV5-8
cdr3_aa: ASSPDREDQPQH

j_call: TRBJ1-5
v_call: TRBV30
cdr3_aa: AWSVGAGGDGSPQH

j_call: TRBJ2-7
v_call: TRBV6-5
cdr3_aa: ASGPTGTPYEQY

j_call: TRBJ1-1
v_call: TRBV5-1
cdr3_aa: ASSLGGQGFEAF

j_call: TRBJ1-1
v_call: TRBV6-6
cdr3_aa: ASSYSGLTEAF

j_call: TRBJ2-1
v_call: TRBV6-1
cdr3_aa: ASTQDMSSYNEQF

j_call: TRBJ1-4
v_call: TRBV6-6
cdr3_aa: ASSYSTGALGEKLF

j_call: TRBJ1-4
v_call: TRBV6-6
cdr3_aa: ASTTDRGKLF

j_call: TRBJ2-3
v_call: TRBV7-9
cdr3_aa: ASSSPLLGQQADTQY